These 12 T cell receptor beta chains share one sample of origin, sequenced in a study of T cell changes during pregnancy in multiple sclerosis. Generated by immunoSEQ multiplex PCR, the TCRdb table keeps only in-frame clones and is missing some. The sample has under 70,000 clones, 91% seen once. Sample: peripheral blood, taken after pregnancy. These receptors all come from a female donor in good health, enrolled as a control in a pregnancy study.

The gene calls are TRBV4-2 and TRBJ1-3; D unclear. Germline CDR1 reads LGHNA; CDR2 reads YNFKEQ. CDR3 size: 17 residues. Trimming pared 0 bases from V and 0 bases from J, leaving 12 bases between. CDR3 sequence reads: CASSQDWVSGSGNTIYF. CDR3 coding DNA: TGTGCCAGCAGCCAAGATTGGGTCAGCGGCTCTGGAAACACCATATATTTT.

The V and J genes are TRBV11-3 and TRBJ2-7; 8 positions match TRBD1. The CDR3 is 13 amino acids. V trimming: 6 bases; J trimming: 4 bases; junction bases outside the gene matches: 5. Germline-derived CDR1 and CDR2 are SGHNT and YENEEA. CDR3 coding DNA: TGTGCCAGCAGTCTGGACAGGGAGTACGAGCAGTACTTC. Translation: CASSLDREYEQYF. The complete variable domain, with remaining parts taken from reference TRBV11-3 and TRBJ2-7, reads EAGVVQSPRYKIIEKKQPVAFWCNPISGHNTLYWYLQNLGQGPELLIRYENEEAVDDSQLPKDRFSAERLKGVDSTLKIQPAELGDSAVYLCASSLDREYEQYFGPGTRLTVT.

The CDR3 DNA reads TGTGCCAGCACCAAAGAGCGGGGTTCACCCCTCCACTTT. As protein: CASTKERGSPLHF. The V call is TRBV7-9, the J call TRBJ1-6; D uncertain. CDR3 size: 13 residues. The V gene's germline CDR1 is SEHNR and CDR2 FQNEAQ (reference sequence). Trimming stripped 7 bases from V and 9 bases from J, with 13 bases between.

This rearrangement joins TRBV6-1 to TRBJ2-3; perhaps TRBD2 as D (5 bases). This CDR3 has 13 amino acids. Trimming took off 6 bases at V and 0 bases at J, with 7 bases between the two ends. CDR1 is MNHNS, CDR2 SASEGT, per germline. DNA of the CDR3: TGTGCCAGCAGGGGAGCTAGCACAGATACGCAGTATTTT. Its protein is CASRGASTDTQYF.

Concerning this clone: The conserved phenylalanine or tryptophan is not found at the CDR3 terminus, so this likely reflects a read error. Because the CDR3's place on the DNA is in doubt, the DNA is left out and the CDR3 is given as listed by TCRdb. V and J are TRBV19 and TRBJ1-2. The CDR3 region is 14 residues in length, termini included. Per the germline V gene, CDR1 is LNHDA and CDR2 is SQIVND (reference sequence). The CDR3: CASISQANPRGIAL.

The chain combines TRBV6-5 with TRBJ1-1, with TRBD1 identical over 9 bases. The CDR3 is 13 residues long. V gave up 2 bases and J gave up 8 bases; unmatched junction bases: 3. CDR1 and CDR2 from the germline V gene are MNHEY and SVGAGI. CDR3 DNA: TGTGCCAGCAGTTACCCCGGGACAGGGGAAGCTTTCTTT. This codes for CASSYPGTGEAFF.

The chain combines TRBV29-1 with TRBJ2-5; 10 nucleotides agree with TRBD2. The V gene's germline CDR1 is SQVTM and CDR2 ANQGSEA. The V and J ends lost 7 bases and 5 bases, in that order; junction bases with no gene match: 10. The CDR3 spans 14 residues. CDR3 nucleotide sequence: TGCAGCGAGGTAGCGGGGGGCCGAGGGGAGACCCAGTACTTC. It codes for CSEVAGGRGETQYF.

This clone showed up just once. The CDR3 reads CASSSAGYNEQFF. CDR3 nucleotides: TGTGCCAGCAGCTCCGCAGGGTACAATGAGCAGTTCTTC. The chain employs TRBV7-9 and TRBJ2-1, with D tentatively TRBD1 (5 bases). Germline V gene sequence: CDR1 SEHNR, CDR2 FQNEAQ (reference sequence). Trimming removed 4 bases from V and 4 bases from J, with 8 bases in between. The CDR3 sequence is 13 residues long.

This clone was detected a few times. This rearrangement joins TRBV19 to TRBJ2-1; D gene unclear. The CDR3 extends over 12 amino acids. Trimming cost V 3 bases and J 7 bases, with 7 bases left between them. Germline values: CDR1 LNHDA, CDR2 SQIVND (reference sequence). The CDR3 DNA follows: TGTGCCAGTAGTATCGCCCGGAATGAGCAGTTCTTC. Translation gives CASSIARNEQFF. The full variable domain, completed using reference TRBV19 and TRBJ2-1, is DGGITQSPKYLFRKEGQNVTLSCEQNLNHDAMYWYRQDPGQGLRLIYYSQIVNDFQKGDIAEGYSVSREKKESFPLTVTSAQKNPTAFYLCASSIARNEQFFGPGTRLTVL.

This sequence joins TRBV7-2 and TRBJ2-2; tentative D call: TRBD2 (5 bases). The V gene's germline CDR1 is SGHTA and CDR2 FQGNSA. Trimming removed 8 bases at V and 2 bases at J, with 12 bases between. CDR3 length equals 14 residues. CDR3 sequence reads: CASFGLSNTGELFF. In DNA, the CDR3 is TGTGCCAGCTTTGGACTTTCCAACACCGGGGAGCTGTTTTTT.

This clone was counted once. This sequence joins TRBV27 and TRBJ2-7; maybe TRBD1 (6 bases). Trimming stripped 4 bases from V and 7 bases from J, with 11 bases between. There are 12 residues in the CDR3. Germline CDR1 is MNHEY and CDR2 is SMNVEV (reference sequence). The CDR3, as DNA: TGTGCCAGCAGTTCAGCAGGGACAGAGCAGTACTTC. It yields the protein CASSSAGTEQYF.

This CDR3 is CASSLGRADRQETQYF. The CDR3 nucleotides are TGTGCCAGCAGCTTAGGTAGAGCGGACAGACAAGAGACCCAGTACTTC. This chain connects TRBV11-1 to TRBJ2-5; tentative D call: TRBD1 (6 bases). CDR1 and CDR2 (germline): SGHAT, FQDESV (reference sequence). The CDR3 extends over 16 amino acids. V was pared by 1 base and J by 2 bases, with 14 bases between.